Listed here are 26 T cell receptor beta chains from one sample, sequenced in a study of T-cell memory formation after mild COVID-19. TCRdb re-derived calls from the 5' RACE reads in MiXCR, one entry per CDR3 protein. The data contain about 440,000 distinct CDR3 sequences, over 15% of them singletons. The source material was PBMCs or a T cell subset sorted from them (not recorded which). The receptors stem from an adult woman who had mild COVID-19 (a few samples of this study predate the infection). Cell type and time point are not known.

This clonotype came up many times. The chain combines TRBV7-2 with TRBJ2-5; D possibly matches TRBD1 or TRBD2 (7 bases each). Germline CDR1 is SGHTA and CDR2 is FQGNSA. The germline V and J ends were trimmed by 1 base and 1 base, with 13 bases remaining between them. CDR3 size: 16 residues. CDR3 bases: TGTGCCAGCAGCTTAGGGCAGGGGGGGTCCCAAGAGACCCAGTACTTC. Translated: CASSLGQGGSQETQYF.

This clonotype was seen a handful of times. The V call is TRBV5-1, the J call TRBJ1-2; D is unclear. V lost 0 bases to trimming and J lost 7 bases, with 13 bases between them. This CDR3 is built from 14 residues. CDR1 is SGHRS, CDR2 YFSETQ, per germline. Here the CDR3 reads CASSLAAAGVGYTF. CDR3 coding DNA: TGCGCCAGCAGCTTGGCGGCAGCCGGCGTTGGCTACACCTTC.

The rearrangement uses TRBV2 and TRBJ2-7; D not resolved. Trimming removed 4 bases from V and 3 bases from J, with 7 bases in between. The CDR3 extends over 12 amino acids. The germline V gene encodes CDR1 SNHLY and CDR2 FYNNEI. CDR3 DNA sequence: TGTGCCAGCAGTGCACGGTTCTACGAGCAGTACTTC. This sequence encodes CASSARFYEQYF.

The J gene is TRBJ2-7, the V gene TRBV30, with D possibly being TRBD1 or TRBD2 (6 bases each). The V gene's germline CDR1 is GTSNPN and CDR2 SVGIG (reference sequence). The CDR3 spans 14 residues. Trimming left V 2 bases short and J 5 bases short, with 16 bases between. CDR3 coding DNA: TGTGCCTGGAGTCCCGGTGGGGGCGGGGACGAGCAGTACTTC. It translates to CAWSPGGGGDEQYF.

The J gene is TRBJ2-1, the V gene TRBV12-3 or TRBV12-4, with 7 positions matching TRBD1. J gave up 3 bases and V 3 bases, and 8 bases lay outside the gene matches. The CDR3 runs to 16 residues. This CDR3 is CASSFEWNRGYNEQFF. The CDR3 bases are TGTGCCAGCAGTTTCGAATGGAACAGGGGCTACAATGAGCAGTTCTTC.

This chain links TRBV11-3 with TRBJ2-3; TRBD2 aligns across 13 bases. CDR3 size: 18 residues. The J segment lost 4 bases and the V segment lost 5 bases, leaving 12 bases of the junction unmatched. CDR1 is SGHNT, CDR2 YENEEA, per germline. The CDR3 DNA follows: TGTGCCAGCAGCCCATCCAGGACTAGCGGGGGTCGTTCAGATACGCAGTATTTT. Protein: CASSPSRTSGGRSDTQYF.

This chain links TRBV5-5 with TRBJ2-5, with 9 positions matching TRBD1. CDR3 size: 15 residues. With V trimmed by 0 bases and J by 4 bases, 4 bases remained unmatched. The germline V gene has CDR1 SGHKS and CDR2 YYEKEE (reference sequence). CDR3 residues: CASSLVGTGRETQYF. CDR3 bases: TGTGCCAGCAGCTTGGTGGGGACAGGGAGAGAGACCCAGTACTTC.

This clonotype came up a few times. The chain recombines TRBV7-9 with TRBJ2-3; 8 bases are shared with TRBD2. The CDR3 runs 16 residues. CDR1 is SEHNR and CDR2 is FQNEAQ in the germline V gene (reference sequence). The V and J ends lost 5 bases and 0 bases, in that order; junction bases with no gene match: 7. CDR3 nucleotide sequence: TGTGCCAGCAGCCCGAGACTAGCGACTAGCACAGATACGCAGTATTTT. This gives the protein CASSPRLATSTDTQYF. Full variable domain (remainder filled in from reference TRBV7-9 and TRBJ2-3): DTGVSQNPRHKITKRGQNVTFRCDPISEHNRLYWYRQTLGQGPEFLTYFQNEAQLEKSRLLSDRFSAERPKGSFSTLEIQRTEQGDSAMYLCASSPRLATSTDTQYFGPGTRLTVL.

This sequence joins TRBV24-1 and TRBJ2-3; 8 nucleotides agree with TRBD2. Germline CDR1 is KGHDR and CDR2 is SFDVKD. The ends lost 4 bases at V and 2 bases at J; junction bases unmatched: 7. The CDR3 extends over 16 amino acids. The DNA for the CDR3 is TGTGCCACCAGTGAGTTCGAGCGGGGGTTCACAGATACGCAGTATTTT. This encodes CATSEFERGFTDTQYF.

This clonotype was recorded a few times. The chain couples TRBV6-5 to TRBJ2-2; TRBD2 is a possible D gene (7 bases). The CDR3 loop spans 18 amino acids. The V and J ends lost 6 bases and 3 bases respectively, with 23 bases between them. Per germline, CDR1 MNHEY and CDR2 SVGAGI. The CDR3 DNA follows: TGTGCCAGCAGCCAACCTCTGGGCGGGGGCAAGTACACCGGGGAGCTGTTTTTT. Protein product: CASSQPLGGGKYTGELFF.

J is TRBJ2-1 and V is TRBV3-1; 11 bases fit TRBD2. Germline V gene data show CDR1 as LGHDT and CDR2 as YNNKEL (reference sequence). The CDR3 length is 12 residues. V lost 4 bases to trimming and J lost 16 bases; unmatched junction nucleotides: 6. The chain's CDR3 is CASSLSGGESFF. The CDR3 DNA reads as TGTGCCAGCAGCCTTAGCGGGGGGGAAAGTTTCTTC.

This clonotype was counted a few times. V and J are TRBV7-9 and TRBJ1-1; D gene unclear. In germline, CDR1 is SEHNR, CDR2 FQNEAQ (reference sequence). The V and J ends lost 6 bases and 1 base respectively, with 6 bases between them. CDR3 length equals 12 residues. For the CDR3, the DNA is TGTGCCAGCAGGTTTAGGAACACTGAAGCTTTCTTT. Protein sequence: CASRFRNTEAFF. The entire variable domain, with the rest obtained from reference TRBV7-9 and TRBJ1-1, is as follows: DTGVSQNPRHKITKRGQNVTFRCDPISEHNRLYWYRQTLGQGPEFLTYFQNEAQLEKSRLLSDRFSAERPKGSFSTLEIQRTEQGDSAMYLCASRFRNTEAFFGQGTRLTVV.

Only a few counts were recorded for this clonotype. The chain has TRBV10-3 and TRBJ1-2; D perhaps matches TRBD1 (5 bases). Trimming shortened V by 10 bases and J by 0 bases, and 18 bases separated the two germline ends. Germline V gene data show CDR1 as ENHRY and CDR2 as SYGVKD. The CDR3 has 15 residues. This CDR3 is CATIPGTSSNYGYTF. DNA for the CDR3: TGTGCCACTATCCCGGGGACTTCCTCTAACTATGGCTACACCTTC.

This clonotype was recorded many times. The CDR3 nucleotides read TGTGCGGCGGGAAGTGATGAGCAGTTCTTC. Protein product: CAAGSDEQFF. J is TRBJ2-1 and V is TRBV30; possible D gene TRBD2, 6 bases. This CDR3 is built from 10 residues. Germline-derived CDR1 and CDR2 are GTSNPN and SVGIG (reference sequence).

The gene calls are TRBV29-1 and TRBJ1-1; D perhaps matches TRBD1 (5 bases). CDR3 length equals 10 residues. The germline gives CDR1 SQVTM, CDR2 ANQGSEA. V was pared by 7 bases and J by 6 bases, with 9 bases between. CDR3 region: CSAGAAEAFF. In DNA, the CDR3 is TGCAGCGCCGGGGCGGCTGAAGCTTTCTTT.

V is TRBV7-9 and J is TRBJ2-1, with 7 bases that match TRBD2. Germline lookup yields CDR1 SEHNR and CDR2 FQNEAQ (reference sequence). The CDR3 extends over 15 amino acids. V dropped 0 bases and J dropped 8; count of bases not matched to a gene: 7. The CDR3 DNA reads as TGTGCCAGCAGCTTAGCTTACGGGGGGAGCGATGAGCAGTTCTTC. Translating gives CASSLAYGGSDEQFF.

This clonotype has a count of ten or more. The V call is TRBV7-9, the J call TRBJ2-3; TRBD2 aligns across 7 bases. The CDR3 contains 17 residues. V shed 3 bases and J 2 bases; nucleotides not matched to a gene: 11. Per the germline V gene, CDR1 is SEHNR and CDR2 is FQNEAQ (reference sequence). The CDR3 loop is CASSFAAGAEHTDTQYF. CDR3 bases: TGTGCCAGCAGCTTCGCCGCGGGAGCAGAGCACACAGATACGCAGTATTTT.

This clonotype was counted a few times. This chain uses TRBV7-2 with TRBJ1-4, with D maybe TRBD1 (6 bases). The V end lost 1 base, the J end lost 8 bases, and 17 bases lay between the germline ends. CDR3 size: 16 residues. CDR1 SGHTA and CDR2 FQGNSA come from the germline V gene. CDR3 coding DNA: TGTGCCAGCAGCTTAGATAGTACAGGGCGAAACGAAAAACTGTTTTTT. Its translation: CASSLDSTGRNEKLFF.

V gene TRBV9 combines with J gene TRBJ2-1; 11 nucleotides match TRBD2. CDR3 length: 13 amino acids. Germline CDR1 reads SGDLS; CDR2 reads YYNGEE. Unmatched junction bases numbered 2, after V lost 0 bases and J lost 12 bases. The CDR3 reads CASSVALAGAQFF. CDR3 nucleotides: TGTGCCAGCAGCGTAGCACTAGCGGGAGCGCAGTTCTTC.

CDR3 sequence: CASGSSGSYEQYF. DNA of the CDR3: TGTGCCAGCGGTTCTAGCGGGAGTTACGAGCAGTACTTC. The chain carries TRBV5-6 and TRBJ2-7, with 10 bases lining up with TRBD2. The V gene's germline CDR1 is SGHDT and CDR2 YYEEEE. The CDR3 extends over 13 amino acids. With V trimmed by 7 bases and J by 4 bases, 5 bases remained unmatched.

The chain employs TRBV7-6 and TRBJ2-2; 9 bases are shared with TRBD2. The CDR3 consists of 17 residues. CDR1 and CDR2 (germline): SGHVS, FNYEAQ. V trimming: 1 base; J trimming: 4 bases; junction bases outside the gene matches: 7. For the CDR3, the DNA is TGTGCCAGCAGCTTAGTGATAGCGGGAGTTGGCACCGGGGAGCTGTTTTTT. This codes for CASSLVIAGVGTGELFF.

This clonotype appeared a few times. V and J are TRBV15 and TRBJ2-6, with D perhaps TRBD2 (5 bases). Germline assignment: CDR1 LNHNV and CDR2 YYDKDF (reference sequence). This CDR3 has 17 residues. The V gene lost 0 bases and the J gene lost 2 bases, with 11 bases spanning the gap. The CDR3 nucleotides read TGTGCCACCAGCAGAGACCCGGACTCCACTGGGGCCAACGTCCTGACTTTC. It encodes CATSRDPDSTGANVLTF.

This clonotype appeared many times. V and J are TRBV28 and TRBJ1-5, with TRBD1 as a possible D gene (6 bases). V dropped 7 bases and J dropped 6 bases, with 19 bases sitting between them. CDR3 length equals 15 residues. In germline, CDR1 is MDHEN, CDR2 SYDVKM. DNA for the CDR3: TGTGCCAGCACCTTAGGATTGCAGGGGAGTCAGCCCCAGCATTTT. This encodes CASTLGLQGSQPQHF.

This clonotype was seen a few times. The chain couples TRBV11-3 to TRBJ2-2; D unresolved. Germline-derived CDR1 and CDR2 are SGHNT and YENEEA. V was shortened by 4 bases and J by 9 bases, with 6 bases between the two germline ends. The CDR3 covers 11 residues. The CDR3 spells CASSWTRELFF. CDR3 DNA sequence: TGTGCCAGCAGCTGGACGCGGGAGCTGTTTTTT.

The chain links TRBV4-2 to TRBJ2-3; TRBD2 aligns across 8 bases. V shed 0 bases and J 5 bases; nucleotides not matched to a gene: 13. Germline assignment: CDR1 LGHNA and CDR2 YNFKEQ. There are 18 residues in the CDR3. The CDR3 region has the DNA TGTGCCAGCAGCCAAGATGTTGTGGGACTAGGTATTCAAGATACGCAGTATTTT. Translation gives CASSQDVVGLGIQDTQYF.

This clonotype was observed a few times. V is TRBV29-1 and J is TRBJ2-1, with 11 bases fitting TRBD2. Germline V gene sequence: CDR1 SQVTM, CDR2 ANQGSEA. The CDR3 extends over 14 amino acids. After removal of 2 bases from V and 7 bases from J, the junction contained 4 bases not matched to a gene. CDR3 DNA: TGCAGCGTTGAAATGGCTAGCGGGAGGAATGAGCAGTTCTTC. Translated, it gives CSVEMASGRNEQFF.